The clone carrying this TCR beta chain has more than one count but fewer than ten. Its antigen is unidentified. The data stem from a study of T cell repertoires in cytomegalovirus infection. This CDR3 comprises 14 residues. Germline V gene sequence: CDR1 LGHNA, CDR2 YSLEER. V shed 3 bases and J 3 bases; nucleotides not matched to a gene: 1. TCRdb reprocessed the reads with MiXCR, giving one entry per CDR3 protein. The sample consists of around 710,000 distinct CDR3 sequences, under 35% of them appearing once. V gene TRBV4-3 combines with J gene TRBJ1-1; 10 nucleotides line up with TRBD1. The clonotype comes from a human donor in good health (CMV status not recorded). Some clones in this sample may be carry-over from other donors' samples. Sample: cultured CD8+ T cells from PBMCs, taken from culture after CMV antigen stimulation. This CDR3 reads CASSHGTGDTEAFF. The CDR3 nucleotides read TGCGCCAGCAGCCACGGGACAGGGGACACTGAAGCTTTCTTT.